A single count supports the clone carrying this T cell receptor beta chain. The data were taken from a study of blood T cell repertoires in COVID-19. Study at large: Material from acute and convalescent COVID-19 was sourced from the United States, Italy and Spain. T cells, B-cell-depleted T cells, or PBMCs supplied cDNA or gDNA.

Study processing details: Estimation of nucleated cell counts was performed using reference gene primer amplification. Generated by immunoSEQ multiplex PCR, the TCRdb table keeps only in-frame clones and is missing some. Clonal size and the V and J genes are those of that table, whereas D and trimming came from the DNA. The sample carries under 150,000 clones, more than 75% recorded once. Source material: peripheral blood. The receptor was isolated from a woman aged 50 to 65 with acute or convalescent COVID-19.

CDR3 nucleotides: TGTGCCAGTAGTATAAGCCGGACAGTTCTGTCACCCCTCCACTTT. It translates to CASSISRTVLSPLHF. This chain joins TRBV19 and TRBJ1-6; a weak D match, TRBD1 (6 bases). The CDR3 totals 15 residues. In germline, CDR1 is LNHDA, CDR2 SQIVND (reference sequence). Trimming pared 2 bases from V and 10 bases from J, leaving 15 bases between.